The entry below gives a single TCR beta chain sequence along with its context. No antigen is known for it. These data originate in a study of graft-versus-host responses after intestinal transplantation. Study overall: Recipients across the board were started on anti-thymocyte globulin induction, then kept on tacrolimus and steroids for two to four years. Findings of the study overall: Early declines in HvG clones that occurred post-transplant were associated with peak circulating GvH clone levels. GvH clones occurred in recipient marrow; some first appeared in ileum or blood.

Germline V CDR1 and CDR2: WSHSY, SAAADI. The CDR3 length is 13 residues. V was clipped by 8 bases and J by 2 bases, with 12 bases between them. Measured with immunoSEQ multiplex PCR; TCRdb has only the in-frame clones, and not every one. The table records about 100,000 clones, roughly 87% of them present only once. The chain combines TRBV10-2 with TRBJ1-2; D remains ambiguous. The sample here was unstimulated CD4+ T cells sorted from spleen or lymph node cells, taken before transplant. The sequence derives from a human donor who was the organ donor for an intestinal transplant. CDR3 sequence reads: CASWTVENYGYTF. In nucleotides, the CDR3 is TGCGCCAGCTGGACGGTGGAGAACTATGGCTACACCTTC.